Shown below are 15 T cell receptor beta chains from a single sample sequenced in a study of cytotoxic CD8 clonotypes in ibrutinib-treated CLL. Using immunoSEQ multiplex PCR, the repertoire was profiled, and TCRdb retains in-frame clones only, with some absent. Of some 200,000 clones listed, 79% were seen once; the top ten hold roughly 10%. This specimen was PBMCs, taken after 12 months of ibrutinib treatment. The receptors originated from a human donor with chronic lymphocytic leukemia.

The gene calls are TRBV18 and TRBJ2-1; D might be TRBD2 (5 bases). Germline lookup yields CDR1 KGHSH and CDR2 LQKENI. V dropped 8 bases and J dropped 5 bases, with 10 bases sitting between them. The CDR3 has 12 residues. This chain's CDR3 is CASATGDNEQFF. CDR3 DNA: TGTGCCAGCGCCACCGGGGACAATGAGCAGTTCTTC.

The chain recombines TRBV30 with TRBJ2-3; D might be TRBD2 (5 bases). Per germline, CDR1 GTSNPN and CDR2 SVGIG (reference sequence). V was cut by 0 bases and J by 0 bases, with 10 bases left in between. The CDR3 has 15 amino acids. The CDR3 DNA is TGTGCCTGGAGTGTACTCGGGGAGAGCACAGATACGCAGTATTTT. Protein product: CAWSVLGESTDTQYF.

The chain is built from TRBV25-1 and TRBJ2-7, with 9 bases matching TRBD2. Trimming at V came to 3 bases and at J to 4 bases, leaving 7 bases not matched to a gene. Germline CDR1 and CDR2: MGHDK and SYGVNS. This CDR3 region has 15 residues. The CDR3 protein is CASSDGAGGKYEQYF. The CDR3 nucleotides read TGTGCCAGCAGTGATGGAGCGGGAGGCAAATACGAGCAGTACTTC.

This chain joins TRBV6-5 and TRBJ2-2; TRBD1 matches 7 bases. V was clipped by 0 bases and J by 3 bases; unmatched bases: 1. Germline V gene sequence: CDR1 MNHEY, CDR2 SVGAGI. The CDR3 runs to 15 residues. The CDR3 spells CASSYSGQHTGELFF. The CDR3 nucleotides read TGTGCCAGCAGTTACTCGGGACAGCACACCGGGGAGCTGTTTTTT.

The chain employs TRBV6-1 and TRBJ1-5; tentatively, D is TRBD1 (5 bases). The CDR3 consists of 16 residues. V lost 0 bases, J lost 2 bases, and 11 bases lay in between. Germline V gene data show CDR1 as MNHNS and CDR2 as SASEGT. In DNA, the CDR3 is TGTGCCAGCAGTGAAGCCTGGCGGGGCGGCAATCAGCCCCAGCATTTT. Encoded protein: CASSEAWRGGNQPQHF.

The chain is built from TRBV5-4 and TRBJ2-3; D possibly corresponds to TRBD2 (6 bases). This CDR3 is built from 18 residues. Per germline, CDR1 SGHNT and CDR2 YYREEE (reference sequence). Between the trimmed V and J ends, which lost 3 bases and 1 base, there was a span of 21 bases. Here the CDR3 DNA reads TGTGCCAGCAGCTCGAAAGGTGGGGGAGCGGGCCGCACAGATACGCAGTATTTT. Amino acid sequence: CASSSKGGGAGRTDTQYF.

This clone was picked up one time. CDR3 sequence: CASSPPLDEQYF. The CDR3 DNA reads as TGTGCCAGCAGCCCACCCCTGGACGAGCAGTACTTC. The chain is built from TRBV12-1 and TRBJ2-7. TRBV12-1 is a documented pseudogene. The CDR3 runs to 12 residues.

The chain combines TRBV5-5 with TRBJ1-2; D gene uncertain. The CDR3 loop spans 15 amino acids. V lost 0 bases, J lost 4 bases, and 13 bases lay in between. CDR1 is SGHKS and CDR2 is YYEKEE in the germline V gene (reference sequence). CDR3 nucleotide sequence: TGTGCCAGCAGCTTGGTCGAGGGAAACTCCTATGGCTACACCTTC. It specifies CASSLVEGNSYGYTF.

The chain is built from TRBV5-5 and TRBJ2-7; 7 nucleotides match TRBD1. This CDR3 has 16 residues. V gave up 5 bases and J gave up 0 bases; unmatched junction bases: 11. Germline CDR1 and CDR2: SGHKS and YYEKEE (reference sequence). CDR3 region: CASRYGQARGSYEQYF. The CDR3 coding sequence is TGTGCCAGCAGATATGGACAGGCCAGGGGCTCCTACGAGCAGTACTTC.

This clone was picked up a small number of times. Different DNA sequences within this sample yield the same CDR3. V gene TRBV9 combines with J gene TRBJ1-3; a possible D gene is TRBD1 (5 bases). The CDR3 contains 14 residues. Germline loops: CDR1 SGDLS, CDR2 YYNGEE. Trimming pared 3 bases from V and 0 bases from J, leaving 7 bases between. CDR3 DNA: TGTGCCAGCAGCGGCGACAGCTCTGGAAACACCATATATTTT. The encoded protein is CASSGDSSGNTIYF.

The V gene is TRBV6-6, the J gene TRBJ2-5, with unresolved D. V was trimmed by 8 bases and J by 3 bases, leaving 13 bases between them. This CDR3 has 13 amino acids. Germline CDR1 and CDR2: MNHNY and SVGAGI (reference sequence). CDR3 residues: CASGRMGKETQYF. DNA of the CDR3: TGTGCCAGCGGACGTATGGGTAAAGAGACCCAGTACTTC.

This clone was observed a few times. The chain employs TRBV14 and TRBJ2-1; TRBD2 might be the D (6 bases). The germline V gene encodes CDR1 SGHDN and CDR2 FVKESK. With 2 bases removed from V and 1 base from J, the gap between germline ends came to 21 bases. CDR3 length: 19 residues. In nucleotides, the CDR3 is TGTGCCAGCAGCCAAAGAGGGCGGAACGGCGGGGATTCCTACAATGAGCAGTTCTTC. As protein: CASSQRGRNGGDSYNEQFF.

This chain links TRBV10-2 with TRBJ1-1, with D hard to call. CDR3 length: 13 amino acids. CDR1 is WSHSY, CDR2 SAAADI, per germline. Trimming left V 0 bases short and J 8 bases short, with 10 bases between. The CDR3 region is CASSESAPLEAFF. CDR3 nucleotides: TGCGCCAGCAGTGAGTCAGCCCCCTTAGAAGCTTTCTTT.

The chain links TRBV4-2 to TRBJ2-5; the match to TRBD2 covers 8 bases. The ends lost 3 bases at V and 5 bases at J; junction bases unmatched: 11. The CDR3 consists of 16 residues. The germline CDR1 and CDR2 sequences are LGHNA and YNFKEQ. The CDR3 region is CASSQHSGLAEETQYF. DNA of the CDR3: TGTGCCAGCAGCCAGCACAGCGGACTAGCTGAGGAGACCCAGTACTTC.

This clone occurred a few times. This rearrangement joins TRBV5-1 to TRBJ2-1, with D perhaps being TRBD1 or TRBD2 (5 bases each). Germline V lookup: CDR1 SGHRS, CDR2 YFSETQ. The CDR3 covers 16 residues. The V end was cut by 3 bases, the J end by 8 bases, with 21 bases between. The CDR3 is CASSYSGRGQRDEQFF. As DNA, the CDR3 is TGCGCCAGCAGCTACTCGGGTCGGGGCCAGCGCGATGAGCAGTTCTTC.